Below are 27 T cell receptor beta chains sequenced from a single sample in a study of identical twins. TCRdb re-analysed the 5' RACE reads in MiXCR, keeping a single row per CDR3 protein. The sample yields 500,000 to 600,000 distinct CDR3 sequences, about 20% seen once. The same sample was also used in a study of T cells expressing NK-cell markers.

Sequencing was done on a sample of CD4+ T cells sorted from blood. The receptors originated from a woman aged 18-35 years in good health.

This clonotype was observed a handful of times. The chain combines TRBV28 with TRBJ1-1; 7 bases are a match to TRBD1. J gave up 4 bases and V 5 bases, and 13 bases lay outside the gene matches. Looked up from germline, CDR1 is MDHEN and CDR2 is SYDVKM. The length of the CDR3 is 16 residues. The CDR3 reads CASSPSAGAGGTEAFF. In DNA, the CDR3 is TGTGCCAGCAGTCCCTCCGCCGGAGCAGGGGGCACTGAAGCTTTCTTT.

The V gene is TRBV20-1, the J gene TRBJ2-3; TRBD2 matches 9 bases. V shed 3 bases and J 3 bases; nucleotides not matched to a gene: 13. This CDR3 has 17 amino acids. The V gene's germline CDR1 is DFQATT and CDR2 SNEGSKA (reference sequence). CDR3 DNA sequence: TGCAGTGCTAGTAGAACAAGGCTAGCGGGATCGACAGATACGCAGTATTTT. Translating it yields CSASRTRLAGSTDTQYF.

This clonotype has just a few counts. V is TRBV7-9 and J is TRBJ2-4, with 8 bases identical to TRBD1. The germline V gene encodes CDR1 SEHNR and CDR2 FQNEAQ (reference sequence). The CDR3 runs to 13 residues. Unmatched junction bases numbered 5, after V lost 5 bases and J lost 8 bases. The CDR3 sequence is CASSGQGDYIQYF. The CDR3 DNA reads TGTGCCAGCAGCGGACAGGGAGATTACATTCAGTACTTC.

V usage is TRBV30 and J usage is TRBJ2-1; perhaps TRBD2 as D (6 bases). The V gene's germline CDR1 is GTSNPN and CDR2 SVGIG (reference sequence). Trimming removed 2 bases from V and 7 bases from J, with 15 bases in between. There are 14 residues in the CDR3. CDR3 amino acids: CAWSYLAGTNEQFF. As DNA, the CDR3 is TGTGCCTGGAGTTATCTGGCGGGGACTAATGAGCAGTTCTTC. The complete variable domain, with remaining parts taken from reference TRBV30 and TRBJ2-1, reads SQTIHQWPATLVQPVGSPLSLECTVEGTSNPNLYWYRQAAGRGLQLLFYSVGIGQISSEVPQNLSASRPQDRQFILSSKKLLLSDSGFYLCAWSYLAGTNEQFFGPGTRLTVL.

This sequence joins TRBV11-2 and TRBJ1-1, with a tentative D call TRBD1 (6 bases). Germline CDR1 SGHAT, CDR2 FQNNGV. This CDR3 is 14 amino acids long. Trimming pared 1 base from V and 8 bases from J, leaving 14 bases between. CDR3 nucleotide sequence: TGTGCCAGCAGCTTAGCTCAGGGGCCGGTGGAAGCTTTCTTT. Translating it yields CASSLAQGPVEAFF.

This chain links TRBV5-4 with TRBJ1-1; D may be TRBD1 (6 bases). Trimming removed 4 bases at V and 1 base at J, with 11 bases between. Germline V gene data show CDR1 as SGHNT and CDR2 as YYREEE (reference sequence). This CDR3 has 14 residues. CDR3 region: CASSHRTENTEAFF. CDR3 in DNA: TGTGCCAGCAGCCACCGGACAGAGAACACTGAAGCTTTCTTT.

The rearrangement links TRBV20-1 to TRBJ2-1; D uncertain. In germline, CDR1 is DFQATT, CDR2 SNEGSKA (reference sequence). The CDR3 is made up of 11 amino acids. Trimming left V 5 bases short and J 5 bases short, with 7 bases between. The CDR3 protein is CSAPVDNEQFF. In DNA form, the CDR3 reads TGCAGTGCTCCTGTGGACAATGAGCAGTTCTTC.

This clonotype was detected only a few times. CDR3 bases: TGCAGTGCTAGAGATATCTTGGGGCATCAGCCCCAGCATTTT. It encodes CSARDILGHQPQHF. The chain joins TRBV20-1 to TRBJ1-5; tentative D call: TRBD1 (5 bases). Germline CDR1 is DFQATT and CDR2 is SNEGSKA (reference sequence). The V and J ends lost 0 bases and 5 bases respectively, with 11 bases between them. This CDR3 is built from 14 residues.

This clonotype was observed a few times. The chain is built from TRBV20-1 and TRBJ2-3, with 8 positions matching TRBD2. J gave up 4 bases and V 0 bases, and 6 bases lay outside the gene matches. Germline CDR1 and CDR2: DFQATT and SNEGSKA (reference sequence). The CDR3 loop spans 15 amino acids. In DNA form, the CDR3 reads TGCAGTGCTAGAGACGGGGGGGGCCGCTCAGATACGCAGTATTTT. Residues: CSARDGGGRSDTQYF.

CDR3 DNA sequence: TGCGCCAGCAGGGGAGAACAGCTACTCGAAGCTTTCTTT. Protein product: CASRGEQLLEAFF. This chain joins TRBV5-1 and TRBJ1-1, with unresolved D. V was pared by 5 bases and J by 8 bases, with 16 bases between. Germline CDR1 and CDR2: SGHRS and YFSETQ. CDR3 size: 13 residues.

This chain connects TRBV6-5 to TRBJ1-2; D remains unclear. Germline V gene lookup returns CDR1 MNHEY and CDR2 SVGAGI. Trimming took off 4 bases at V and 6 bases at J, with 12 bases between the two ends. The CDR3 has 13 residues. CDR3 DNA sequence: TGTGCCAGCAGTTCCCGGACCTTAAATGGCTACACCTTC. This encodes CASSSRTLNGYTF.

In this sample, this clonotype turned up a few times. This chain links TRBV5-1 with TRBJ1-2; D not certain. Trimming removed 4 bases at V and 6 bases at J, with 10 bases between. CDR3 length: 12 amino acids. The germline gives CDR1 SGHRS, CDR2 YFSETQ. CDR3 in amino acids: CASSLLLDGYTF. CDR3 DNA sequence: TGCGCCAGCAGCCTCTTGTTGGATGGCTACACCTTC.

The chain employs TRBV7-9 and TRBJ2-1; D not certain. Trimming took off 3 bases at V and 5 bases at J, with 14 bases between the two ends. This CDR3 is built from 15 residues. Germline CDR1 SEHNR, CDR2 FQNEAQ (reference sequence). CDR3 amino acids: CASSFDGYPHNEQFF. CDR3 bases: TGTGCCAGCAGCTTTGACGGCTATCCCCACAATGAGCAGTTCTTC.

The CDR3 DNA reads as TGCAGTGCTAGTCGAACGGGCCCCACTAGTGGCTACACCTTC. It codes for CSASRTGPTSGYTF. The J gene is TRBJ1-2, the V gene TRBV20-1; D is unclear. V was clipped by 3 bases and J by 7 bases, with 18 bases between them. Germline V CDR1 and CDR2: DFQATT, SNEGSKA (reference sequence). The CDR3 loop spans 14 amino acids.

This clonotype has at least ten counts. This sequence joins TRBV2 and TRBJ2-1, with 8 bases matching TRBD2. The junction had 7 bases not matched to a gene; V was cut back by 6 bases and J by 9 bases. Germline CDR1 SNHLY, CDR2 FYNNEI. CDR3 length: 13 amino acids. CDR3 amino acids: CASRLAVSGEQFF. CDR3 bases: TGTGCCAGCAGACTAGCGGTATCGGGTGAGCAGTTCTTC.

This clonotype was seen only a few times. This rearrangement joins TRBV5-1 to TRBJ2-2, with D unclear. This CDR3 has 14 residues. Trimming shortened V by 4 bases and J by 6 bases, and 13 bases separated the two germline ends. Germline values: CDR1 SGHRS, CDR2 YFSETQ. CDR3 coding DNA: TGCGCCAGCAGCCTTGATCCTAGTTCCGGGGAGCTGTTTTTT. It yields the protein CASSLDPSSGELFF.

The chain employs TRBV2 and TRBJ2-1; D might be TRBD1 (5 bases). Trimming took 4 bases from V and 4 from J, leaving 14 bases between them. CDR1 SNHLY and CDR2 FYNNEI come from the germline V gene. There are 15 residues in the CDR3. CDR3 in DNA: TGTGCCAGCAGTGTAGGCAGGACAACGTACAATGAGCAGTTCTTC. Protein sequence: CASSVGRTTYNEQFF. The variable domain in full, completed from reference TRBV2 and TRBJ2-1, reads EPEVTQTPSHQVTQMGQEVILRCVPISNHLYFYWYRQILGQKVEFLVSFYNNEISEKSEIFDDQFSVERPDGSNFTLKIRSTKLEDSAMYFCASSVGRTTYNEQFFGPGTRLTVL.

This clonotype was picked up many times. The rearrangement joins TRBV20-1 to TRBJ2-5; TRBD1 aligns across 8 bases. CDR1 is DFQATT and CDR2 is SNEGSKA in the germline V gene (reference sequence). CDR3 length: 15 amino acids. Trimming at V came to 7 bases and at J to 0 bases, leaving 10 bases not matched to a gene. CDR3 loop: CSVRPATGDQETQYF. The CDR3 nucleotides read TGCAGTGTGAGGCCTGCGACAGGGGACCAAGAGACCCAGTACTTC.

The chain joins TRBV20-1 to TRBJ2-7, with D perhaps being TRBD1 or TRBD2 (5 bases each). CDR1 and CDR2 from the germline V gene are DFQATT and SNEGSKA (reference sequence). The CDR3 extends over 17 amino acids. Trimming stripped 2 bases from V and 7 bases from J, with 27 bases between. The DNA of the CDR3 is TGCAGTGCTAGAAAACTTGCCGGGACCCCATTTCGAGTAGAGCAGTACTTC. Its translation: CSARKLAGTPFRVEQYF.

This clonotype was recorded many times. The rearrangement uses TRBV20-1 and TRBJ2-7, with 10 positions matching TRBD1. After removal of 4 bases from V and 1 base from J, the junction contained 4 bases not matched to a gene. This CDR3 has 14 residues. CDR1 is DFQATT and CDR2 is SNEGSKA in the germline V gene (reference sequence). The CDR3 DNA follows: TGCAGTGCTACCCGACAGGGGGCTTCCTACGAGCAGTACTTC. Translated: CSATRQGASYEQYF.

DNA for the CDR3: TGTGCCAGCAGCGCCGGACTAGCGGGAGCAGAGACCCAGTACTTC. Amino acid sequence: CASSAGLAGAETQYF. This sequence joins TRBV9 and TRBJ2-5; 13 bases map to TRBD2. The germline gives CDR1 SGDLS, CDR2 YYNGEE. The V gene end was trimmed by 3 bases and the J gene end by 4 bases; junction bases not matched to a gene: 3. CDR3 size: 15 residues. Complete variable domain (other parts from reference TRBV9 and TRBJ2-5): DSGVTQTPKHLITATGQRVTLRCSPRSGDLSVYWYQQSLDQGLQFLIQYYNGEERAKGNILERFSAQQFPDLHSELNLSSLELGDSALYFCASSAGLAGAETQYFGPGTRLLVL.

In its sample, this clonotype was seen many times. V gene TRBV11-3 combines with J gene TRBJ2-3, with TRBD2 as a possible D gene (5 bases). Looked up from germline, CDR1 is SGHNT and CDR2 is YENEEA. The V end lost 5 bases, the J end lost 4 bases, and 10 bases lay between the germline ends. The CDR3 loop spans 13 amino acids. The CDR3 loop is CASSLERPDTQYF. The CDR3, as DNA: TGTGCCAGCAGCCTGGAGCGGCCAGATACGCAGTATTTT.

There are a few counts of this clonotype. This sequence joins TRBV3-1 and TRBJ2-7, with D hard to call. CDR3 length: 13 residues. The germline V gene encodes CDR1 LGHDT and CDR2 YNNKEL (reference sequence). V lost 1 base and J lost 2, with 6 bases in between. CDR3 nucleotides: TGTGCCAGCAGCCAAGTGGCGACCTACGAGCAGTACTTC. It translates to CASSQVATYEQYF.

The sample holds one count of this clonotype. The chain joins TRBV6-1 to TRBJ2-1; D remains ambiguous. Trimming stripped 6 bases from V and 4 bases from J, with 19 bases between. The CDR3 sequence is 16 residues long. Germline values: CDR1 MNHNS, CDR2 SASEGT. The DNA of the CDR3 is TGTGCCAGCAGGATCCGGGCCCAGCAGGCGTACAATGAGCAGTTCTTC. Protein sequence: CASRIRAQQAYNEQFF.

The CDR3 spells CASSQDGSPLHF. The CDR3 bases are TGTGCCAGCAGCCAAGATGGCTCACCCCTCCACTTT. The chain links TRBV3-1 to TRBJ1-6; no clear D gene. Looked up from germline, CDR1 is LGHDT and CDR2 is YNNKEL (reference sequence). V lost 0 bases, J lost 10 bases, and 4 bases lay in between. The CDR3 has 12 amino acids. Drawing the rest from reference TRBV3-1 and TRBJ1-6, the complete variable domain is DTAVSQTPKYLVTQMGNDKSIKCEQNLGHDTMYWYKQDSKKFLKIMFSYNNKELIINETVPNRFSPKSPDKAHLNLHINSLELGDSAVYFCASSQDGSPLHFGNGTRLTVT.

This clonotype occurred a few times. CDR3 residues: CASSPAANTGELFF. In DNA form, the CDR3 reads TGTGCCAGCTCACCAGCAGCGAACACCGGGGAGCTGTTTTTT. The chain links TRBV18 to TRBJ2-2; no clear D gene. Trimming stripped 2 bases from V and 0 bases from J, with 4 bases between. CDR3 length: 14 residues. The germline CDR1 and CDR2 sequences are KGHSH and LQKENI.

This clonotype was recorded many times. This chain connects TRBV7-8 to TRBJ2-3, with D perhaps matching TRBD1 (7 bases). Germline V gene lookup returns CDR1 SGHVS and CDR2 FQNEAQ. The CDR3 runs to 16 residues. V dropped 4 bases and J dropped 5 bases, with 19 bases sitting between them. Here the CDR3 reads CASSYQTGRRGDTQYF. CDR3 coding DNA: TGTGCCAGCAGCTACCAGACAGGGAGGAGGGGAGATACGCAGTATTTT. Together with reference TRBV7-8 and TRBJ2-3, the CDR3 gives the full variable domain: GAGVSQSPRYKVAKRGQDVALRCDPISGHVSLFWYQQALGQGPEFLTYFQNEAQLDKSGLPSDRFFAERPEGSVSTLKIQRTQQEDSAVYLCASSYQTGRRGDTQYFGPGTRLTVL.